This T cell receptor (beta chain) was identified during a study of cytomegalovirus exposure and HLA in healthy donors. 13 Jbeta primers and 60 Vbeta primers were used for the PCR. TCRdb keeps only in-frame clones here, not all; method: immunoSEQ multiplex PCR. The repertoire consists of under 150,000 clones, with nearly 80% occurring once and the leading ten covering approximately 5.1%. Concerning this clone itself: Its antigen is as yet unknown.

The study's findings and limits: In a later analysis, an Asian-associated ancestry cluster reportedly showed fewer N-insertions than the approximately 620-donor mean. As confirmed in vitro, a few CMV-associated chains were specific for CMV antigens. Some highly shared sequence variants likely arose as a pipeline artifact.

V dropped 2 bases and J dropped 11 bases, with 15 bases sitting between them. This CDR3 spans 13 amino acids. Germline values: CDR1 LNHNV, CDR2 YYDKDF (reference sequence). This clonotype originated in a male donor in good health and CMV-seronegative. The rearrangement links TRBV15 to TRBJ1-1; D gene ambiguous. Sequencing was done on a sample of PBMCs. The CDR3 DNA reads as TGTGCCACCAGCAGATCAATTTCCCGGGAGGCTTTCTTT. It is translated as CATSRSISREAFF.